Below, one T cell receptor (delta chain) is given with its context. A far larger clone is one base from this, pointing to a likely read error. This same CDR3 is encoded by further DNA sequences in the sample. The CDR3 is 14 amino acids. Deletions cut 3 bases from V and 1 base from J, with 11 bases between. CDR1 and CDR2 (germline): GEAIGNYY, EKD. These data come from a study of γδ T cells in repeated Plasmodium falciparum infection. TCRdb reanalysed the multiplex PCR reads with CATT. Here the sample spans some 100,000 delta-chain clones, approximately 1.4% being singletons. Gammadelta T cells were flow-sorted from PBMC into Vgamma9/Vdelta2+ and Vdelta2-negative populations for bulk analysis.

The origin of this receptor is a pool of human donors (malaria-infected and uninfected, not separated). This chain connects TRDV2 to TRDJ1; D is uncertain. No J gene is reported in TCRdb; it was inferred here by comparing the DNA with germline. The sequenced sample was gamma-delta T cells from blood. The CDR3 loop is CACDGISATDKLIF. The CDR3 bases are TGTGCCTGTGACGGAATTAGTGCCACCGATAAACTCATCTTT.